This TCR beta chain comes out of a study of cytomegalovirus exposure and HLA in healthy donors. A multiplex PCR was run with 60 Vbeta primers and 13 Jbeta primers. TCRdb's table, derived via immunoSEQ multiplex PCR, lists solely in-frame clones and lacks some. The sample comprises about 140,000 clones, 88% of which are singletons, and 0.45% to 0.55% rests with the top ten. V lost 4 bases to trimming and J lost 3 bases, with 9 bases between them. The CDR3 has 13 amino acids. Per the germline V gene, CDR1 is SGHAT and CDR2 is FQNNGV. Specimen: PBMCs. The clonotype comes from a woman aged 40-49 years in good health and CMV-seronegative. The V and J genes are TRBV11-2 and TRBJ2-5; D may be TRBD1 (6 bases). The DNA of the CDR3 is TGTGCCAGCAGCTCTCCAGGGGAAGAGACCCAGTACTTC. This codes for CASSSPGEETQYF.